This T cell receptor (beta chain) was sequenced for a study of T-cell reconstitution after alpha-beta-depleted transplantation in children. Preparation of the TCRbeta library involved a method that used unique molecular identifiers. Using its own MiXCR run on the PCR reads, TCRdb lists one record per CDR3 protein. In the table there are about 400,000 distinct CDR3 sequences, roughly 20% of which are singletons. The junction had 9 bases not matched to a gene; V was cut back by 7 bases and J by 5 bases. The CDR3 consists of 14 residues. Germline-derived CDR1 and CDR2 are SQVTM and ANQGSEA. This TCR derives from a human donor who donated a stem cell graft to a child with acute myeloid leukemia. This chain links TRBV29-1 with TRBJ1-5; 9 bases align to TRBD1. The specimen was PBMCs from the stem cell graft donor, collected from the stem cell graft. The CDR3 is CSAATGGSDQPQHF. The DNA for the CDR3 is TGCAGCGCCGCGACAGGGGGGAGTGATCAGCCCCAGCATTTT.